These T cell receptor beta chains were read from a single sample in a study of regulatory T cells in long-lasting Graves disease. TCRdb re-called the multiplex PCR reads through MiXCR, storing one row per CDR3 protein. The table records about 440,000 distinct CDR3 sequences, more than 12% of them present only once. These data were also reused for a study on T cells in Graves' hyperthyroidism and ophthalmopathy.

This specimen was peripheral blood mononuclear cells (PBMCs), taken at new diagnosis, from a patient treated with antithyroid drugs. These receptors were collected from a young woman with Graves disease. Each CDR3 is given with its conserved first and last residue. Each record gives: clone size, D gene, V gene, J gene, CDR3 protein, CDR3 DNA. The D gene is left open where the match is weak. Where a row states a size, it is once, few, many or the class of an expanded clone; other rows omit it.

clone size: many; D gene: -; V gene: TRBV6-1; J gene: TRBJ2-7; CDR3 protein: CASSNPSYEQYF; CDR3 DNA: TGTGCCAGCAGTAATCCGTCATACGAGCAGTACTTC
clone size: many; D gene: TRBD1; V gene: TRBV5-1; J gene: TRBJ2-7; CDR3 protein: CASRQTGGTYEQYF; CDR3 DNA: TGCGCCAGCAGGCAGACAGGGGGGACCTACGAGCAGTACTTC
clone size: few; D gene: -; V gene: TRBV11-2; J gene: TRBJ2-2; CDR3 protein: CASSLNGRDGELFF; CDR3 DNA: TGTGCCAGCAGCTTAAACGGACGGGACGGGGAGCTGTTTTTT
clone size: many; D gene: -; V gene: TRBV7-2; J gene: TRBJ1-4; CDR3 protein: CASSFSPSRGNEKLFF; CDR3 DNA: TGTGCCAGCAGCTTTTCCCCATCACGAGGGAATGAAAAACTGTTTTTT
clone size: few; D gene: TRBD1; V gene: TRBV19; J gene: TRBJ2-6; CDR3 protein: CASSIWTGWGSGANVLTF; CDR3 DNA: TGTGCCAGTAGTATCTGGACAGGGTGGGGATCTGGGGCCAACGTCCTGACTTTC
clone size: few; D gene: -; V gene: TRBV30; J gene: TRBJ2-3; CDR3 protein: CAWIGTGRPSSTDTQYF; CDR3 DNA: TGTGCCTGGATAGGGACGGGACGACCGTCCAGCACAGATACGCAGTATTTT
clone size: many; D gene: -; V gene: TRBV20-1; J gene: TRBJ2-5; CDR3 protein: CSFLPWAAQETQYF; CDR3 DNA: TGCAGTTTCCTACCCTGGGCAGCACAAGAGACCCAGTACTTC
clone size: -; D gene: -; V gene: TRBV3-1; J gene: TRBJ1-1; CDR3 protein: CASSLYDSNAEAFF; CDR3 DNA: TGTGCCAGCAGCCTGTATGACTCGAACGCTGAAGCTTTCTTT
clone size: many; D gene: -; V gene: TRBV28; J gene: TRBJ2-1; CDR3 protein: CASSWTGSEDNEQFF; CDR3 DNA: TGTGCCAGCAGTTGGACTGGGTCTGAAGACAATGAGCAGTTCTTC
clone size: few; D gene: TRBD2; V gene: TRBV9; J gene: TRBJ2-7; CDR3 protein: CASGGMSGGSYEQYF; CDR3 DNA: TGTGCCAGCGGAGGGATGAGCGGGGGGTCCTACGAGCAGTACTTC
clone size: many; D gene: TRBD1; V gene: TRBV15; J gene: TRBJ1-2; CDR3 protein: CATSRTGTGAYGYTF; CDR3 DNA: TGTGCCACCAGCAGAACCGGGACAGGGGCCTATGGCTACACCTTC
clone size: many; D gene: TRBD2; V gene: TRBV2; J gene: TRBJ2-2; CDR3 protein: CASSYGGLAGVGSAGELFF; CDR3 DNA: TGTGCCAGCAGCTATGGGGGACTAGCGGGAGTAGGGAGCGCCGGGGAGCTGTTTTTT
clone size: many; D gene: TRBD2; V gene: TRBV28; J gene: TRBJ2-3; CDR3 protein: CASSPLGAGARADTQYF; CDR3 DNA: TGTGCCAGCAGTCCCCTGGGAGCGGGAGCGAGGGCAGATACGCAGTATTTT
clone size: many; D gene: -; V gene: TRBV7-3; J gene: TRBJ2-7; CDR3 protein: CASWGGERAISYEQYF; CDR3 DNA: TGTGCCAGCTGGGGCGGGGAGCGGGCAATCTCCTACGAGCAGTACTTC
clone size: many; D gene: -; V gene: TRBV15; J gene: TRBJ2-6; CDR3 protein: CATSSSVGSGANVLTF; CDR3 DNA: TGTGCCACCAGCAGTAGTGTTGGCTCTGGGGCCAACGTCCTGACTTTC
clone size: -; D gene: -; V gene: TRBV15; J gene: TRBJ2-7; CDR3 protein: CATSRSGRGSYEQYF; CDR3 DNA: TGTGCCACCAGCAGAAGCGGCAGGGGATCCTACGAGCAGTACTTC
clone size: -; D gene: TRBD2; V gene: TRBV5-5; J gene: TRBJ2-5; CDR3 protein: CASSLRLAFQETQYF; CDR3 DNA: TGTGCCAGCAGCTTACGACTAGCGTTCCAAGAGACCCAGTACTTC
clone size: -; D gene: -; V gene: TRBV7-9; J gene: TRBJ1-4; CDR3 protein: CASSNTGSLEKLFF; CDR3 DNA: TGTGCCAGCAGCAATACAGGGTCTTTGGAAAAACTGTTTTTT
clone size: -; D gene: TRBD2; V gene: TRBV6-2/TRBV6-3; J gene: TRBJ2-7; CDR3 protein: CASRSSGNIEQYF; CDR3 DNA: TGTGCCAGCAGATCAAGCGGGAATATCGAGCAGTACTTC
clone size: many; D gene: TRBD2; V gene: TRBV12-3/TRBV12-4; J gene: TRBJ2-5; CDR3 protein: CASSLGAGVNEETQYF; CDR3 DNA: TGTGCCAGCAGCCTTGGAGCGGGAGTAAATGAAGAGACCCAGTACTTC
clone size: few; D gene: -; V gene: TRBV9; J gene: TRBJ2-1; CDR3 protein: CASRHPSENEQFF; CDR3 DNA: TGTGCCAGCAGACACCCTAGCGAGAATGAGCAGTTCTTC
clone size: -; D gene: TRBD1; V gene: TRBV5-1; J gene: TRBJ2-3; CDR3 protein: CASSLETGARPLGQYF; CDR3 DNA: TGCGCCAGCAGCTTGGAAACAGGGGCGCGTCCCCTTGGGCAGTATTTT
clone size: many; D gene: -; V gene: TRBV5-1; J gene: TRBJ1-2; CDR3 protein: CASRASGGYTF; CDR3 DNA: TGCGCCAGCAGGGCTTCTGGGGGCTACACCTTC
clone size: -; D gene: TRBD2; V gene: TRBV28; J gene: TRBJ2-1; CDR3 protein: CASTPGTSGNHEQFF; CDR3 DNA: TGTGCCAGCACCCCAGGGACTAGCGGGAATCATGAGCAGTTCTTC
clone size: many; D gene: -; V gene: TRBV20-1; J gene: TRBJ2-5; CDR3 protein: CSAKMGETQYF; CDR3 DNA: TGCAGTGCTAAGATGGGAGAGACCCAGTACTTC
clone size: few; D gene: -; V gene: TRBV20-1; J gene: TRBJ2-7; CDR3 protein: CSARGGRNYEQYF; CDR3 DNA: TGCAGTGCTAGAGGTGGACGGAACTACGAGCAGTACTTC
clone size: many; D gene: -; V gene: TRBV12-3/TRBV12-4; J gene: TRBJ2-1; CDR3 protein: CASIYVGEQFF; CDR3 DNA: TGTGCCAGCATCTACGTCGGGGAGCAGTTCTTC
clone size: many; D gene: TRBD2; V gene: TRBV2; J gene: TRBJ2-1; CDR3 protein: CASKAGLGSYNEQFF; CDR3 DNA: TGTGCCAGCAAGGCAGGACTAGGTTCCTACAATGAGCAGTTCTTC
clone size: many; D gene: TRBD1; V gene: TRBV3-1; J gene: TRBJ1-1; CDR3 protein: CASSHAFGTGTVNTEAFF; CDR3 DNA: TGTGCCAGCAGCCACGCTTTTGGCACCGGGACAGTGAACACTGAAGCTTTCTTT
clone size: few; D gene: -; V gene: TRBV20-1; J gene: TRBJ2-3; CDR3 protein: CSATEGHTDTQYF; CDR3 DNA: TGCAGCGCGACAGAGGGGCACACAGATACGCAGTATTTT
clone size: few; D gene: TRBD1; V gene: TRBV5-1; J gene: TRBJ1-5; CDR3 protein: CASSTGTGGHQPQHF; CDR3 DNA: TGCGCCAGCAGCACAGGGACAGGGGGCCATCAGCCCCAGCATTTT
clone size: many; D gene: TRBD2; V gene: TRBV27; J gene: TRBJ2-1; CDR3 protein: CASSRTSGSDEQFF; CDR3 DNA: TGTGCCAGCAGCCGGACTAGCGGGAGCGATGAGCAGTTCTTC
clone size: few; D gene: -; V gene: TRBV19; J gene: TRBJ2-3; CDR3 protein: CASAGRGSDTQYF; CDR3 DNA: TGTGCCAGTGCGGGACGCGGATCGGATACGCAGTATTTT
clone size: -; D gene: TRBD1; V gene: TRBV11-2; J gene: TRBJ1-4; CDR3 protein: CASSLGQGVPPTNEKLFF; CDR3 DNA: TGTGCCAGCAGCTTAGGACAGGGGGTTCCACCAACTAATGAAAAACTGTTTTTT
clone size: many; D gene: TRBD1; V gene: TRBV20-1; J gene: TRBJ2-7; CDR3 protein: CSAKPGQGTYEQYF; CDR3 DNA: TGCAGTGCAAAGCCAGGACAGGGGACTTACGAGCAGTACTTC
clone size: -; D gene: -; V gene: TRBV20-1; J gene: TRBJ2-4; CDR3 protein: CSAGTFGANWRAKNIQYF; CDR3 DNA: -
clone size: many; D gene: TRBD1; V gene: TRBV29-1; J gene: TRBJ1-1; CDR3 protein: CSVEERGLYTEAFF; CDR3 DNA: TGCAGCGTTGAAGAGAGGGGGCTGTACACTGAAGCTTTCTTT
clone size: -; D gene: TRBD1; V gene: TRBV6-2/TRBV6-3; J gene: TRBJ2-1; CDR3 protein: CASTQGDEQFF; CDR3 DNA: TGTGCCAGCACCCAGGGGGATGAGCAGTTCTTC
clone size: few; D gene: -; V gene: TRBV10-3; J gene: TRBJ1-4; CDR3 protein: CAISESRTAANEKLFF; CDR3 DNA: TGTGCCATCAGTGAGTCGCGGACAGCAGCTAATGAAAAACTGTTTTTT
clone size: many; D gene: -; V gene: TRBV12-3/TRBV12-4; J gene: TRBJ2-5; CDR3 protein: CACRTEETQYF; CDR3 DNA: TGTGCCTGTAGGACCGAAGAGACCCAGTACTTC
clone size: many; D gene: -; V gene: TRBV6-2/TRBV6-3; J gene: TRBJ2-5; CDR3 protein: CASSERSRVETQYF; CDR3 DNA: TGTGCCAGCAGTGAAAGGTCCAGGGTGGAGACCCAGTACTTC
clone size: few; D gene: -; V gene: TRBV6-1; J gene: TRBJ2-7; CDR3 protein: CASKRQSSYEQYF; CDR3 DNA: TGTGCCAGCAAACGACAGAGTTCCTACGAGCAGTACTTC
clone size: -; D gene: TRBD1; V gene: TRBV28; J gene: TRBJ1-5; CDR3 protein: CASSTGSQPQHF; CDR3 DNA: TGTGCCAGCTCGACAGGGTCGCAGCCCCAGCATTTT
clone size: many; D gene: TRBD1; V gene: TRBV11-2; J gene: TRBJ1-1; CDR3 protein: CASSSVGQTGDTEAFF; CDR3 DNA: TGTGCCAGCAGCTCAGTAGGTCAAACAGGGGACACTGAAGCTTTCTTT
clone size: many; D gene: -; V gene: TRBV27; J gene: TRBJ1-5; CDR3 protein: CASSLQGNQPQHF; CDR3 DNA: TGTGCCAGCAGCTTACAGGGCAATCAGCCCCAGCATTTT
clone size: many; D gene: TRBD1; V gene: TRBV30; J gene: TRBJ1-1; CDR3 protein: CAADRGRRGAFF; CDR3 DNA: TGTGCCGCGGACAGGGGACGTCGGGGAGCTTTCTTT
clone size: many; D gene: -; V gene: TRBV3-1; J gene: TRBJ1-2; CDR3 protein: CASSQGVYGYTF; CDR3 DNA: TGTGCCAGCAGCCAGGGAGTTTATGGCTACACCTTC
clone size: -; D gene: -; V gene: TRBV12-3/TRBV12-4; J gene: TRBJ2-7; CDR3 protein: CASSQLVYEQYF; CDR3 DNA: TGTGCCAGCAGCCAGCTCGTTTACGAGCAGTACTTC
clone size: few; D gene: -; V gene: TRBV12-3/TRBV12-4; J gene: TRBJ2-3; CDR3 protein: CASSLAGGQTGTQYF; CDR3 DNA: TGTGCCAGCAGTTTAGCGGGAGGGCAGACAGGTACGCAGTATTTT
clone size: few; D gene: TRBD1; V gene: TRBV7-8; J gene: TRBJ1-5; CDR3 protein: CASSLGTGGASNQPQHF; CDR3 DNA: TGTGCCAGCAGCTTAGGTACAGGGGGCGCGAGCAATCAGCCCCAGCATTTT
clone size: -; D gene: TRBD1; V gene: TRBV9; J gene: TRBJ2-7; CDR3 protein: CASSTAGTGYEQYF; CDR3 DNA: TGTGCCAGCAGTACTGCCGGGACAGGGTACGAGCAGTACTTC
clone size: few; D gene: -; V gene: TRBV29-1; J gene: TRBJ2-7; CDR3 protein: CSVEEEGYEQYF; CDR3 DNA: TGCAGCGTTGAAGAGGAGGGATACGAGCAGTACTTC
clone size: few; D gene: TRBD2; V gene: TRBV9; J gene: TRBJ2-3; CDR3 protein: CASSAGTSPDTQYF; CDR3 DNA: TGTGCCAGCAGCGCCGGGACTAGTCCAGATACGCAGTATTTT
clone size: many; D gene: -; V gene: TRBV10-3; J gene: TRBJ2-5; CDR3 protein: CAIRQTGKQETQYF; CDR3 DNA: TGTGCCATCAGACAAACAGGGAAACAAGAGACCCAGTACTTC
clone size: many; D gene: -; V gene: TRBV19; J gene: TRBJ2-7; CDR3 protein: CASSMGQEIYEQYF; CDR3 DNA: TGTGCCAGTAGTATGGGTCAGGAAATCTACGAGCAGTACTTC
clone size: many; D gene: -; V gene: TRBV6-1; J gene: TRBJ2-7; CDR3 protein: CASTQLGKQYF; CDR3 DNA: TGTGCCAGCACCCAATTAGGGAAGCAGTACTTC
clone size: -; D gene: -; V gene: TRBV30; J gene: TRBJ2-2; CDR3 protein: CASSGGASNTGELFF; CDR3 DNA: TGTGCCAGCAGTGGAGGGGCCTCGAACACCGGGGAGCTGTTTTTT
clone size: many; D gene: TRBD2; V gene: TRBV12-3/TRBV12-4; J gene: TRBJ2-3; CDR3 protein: CASTQGLRLAVTDTQYF; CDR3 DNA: TGTGCCAGCACCCAAGGCCTGAGACTAGCGGTCACAGATACGCAGTATTTT
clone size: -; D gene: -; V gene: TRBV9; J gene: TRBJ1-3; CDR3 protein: CASSASRVSGNTIYF; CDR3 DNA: TGTGCCAGCAGCGCTTCCAGGGTTTCTGGAAACACCATATATTTT
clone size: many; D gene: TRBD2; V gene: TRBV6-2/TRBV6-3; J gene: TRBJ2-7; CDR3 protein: CASKGGQPGLAASYEQYF; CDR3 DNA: TGTGCCAGTAAGGGGGGGCAACCCGGACTAGCGGCCTCCTACGAGCAGTACTTC